Listed here is a single TCR beta chain. Its antigen is undetermined. The germline gives CDR1 SGHRS, CDR2 YFSETQ. The CDR3 is 14 amino acids. Deletions cut 0 bases from V and 9 bases from J, with 10 bases between. Indicated treatment: about 20 received Ad26.COV2.S at low or high dose, single or two shots; about 5 received placebo; per-sample allocation not given. At day 63 after the first vaccine or placebo injection, samples were drawn. The sample originates from a study of Ad26.COV2.S vaccination and SARS-CoV-2 variants. Study context: Into the muscle, Ad26.COV2.S was dosed once or twice, 56 days apart. Points from the study as a whole: Total T cell responses were possibly underestimated by TCR breadth and depth analyses.

The repertoire was sequenced with immunoSEQ multiplex PCR; TCRdb's copy has only in-frame clones and lacks some. Of roughly 400,000 clones in the sample, around 92% were seen once. The receptor was isolated from a person between 18 and 65 years old who received the Ad26.COV2.S COVID-19 vaccine or a placebo. This chain links TRBV5-1 with TRBJ1-6; maybe TRBD1 (5 bases). This specimen consisted of peripheral blood, obtained in a trial of Ad26.COV2.S vaccine versus placebo. CDR3 residues: CASSLVGESSPLHF. Written as DNA, the CDR3 is TGCGCCAGCAGCTTGGTAGGGGAGAGTTCACCCCTCCACTTT.